What follows describes a single TCR beta chain. Its specific antigen is unknown. There are no base qualities to consult, and no much larger clone falls within one base. The method was the immunoSEQ multiplex PCR assay. Deep sequencing of rearranged TCR beta loci, alongside multiparametric flow cytometry, was used to profile T cell repertoires. Here the immuneACCESS table is served through TCRdb, limited to in-frame sequences with V and J called. Missing clones are a known gap in these copies; in checked studies unresolved V genes cover under half, and the rest lacks a known reason. This sample has over 50,000 clones in its table, and 86% of those were observed once. 2% to 3% of the sample goes to the ten largest clones. The data belong to a study of lymphopenia after photon versus proton radiotherapy (dated by TCRdb to between 2017 and 2020). Background on the whole study: The study compared the immunological effects of photon versus proton radiation therapy in patients with gastrointestinal tumors who developed high-grade lymphopenia. A cohort of some 20 patients with gastrointestinal tumors who received either photon or proton therapy and subsequently developed lymphopenia was included. The study aimed to characterize how the two radiation modalities differ in their impact on the immune system.

General conclusions and limits of the study: After the lymphocyte count nadir, photon-treated repertoires showed oligoclonal expansion, especially of CD8+ Temra cells, which drove the drop in diversity. Relative stability during treatment was observed in proton-treated patients, whereas loss of naive T cells and TCR diversity and gain of effector/memory populations were observed in photon-treated patients. The survival association was assessed only in patients who died, and better survival with proton therapy was presented by the authors as a possibility rather than a demonstrated result. Across the cohort, an inverse correlation was found between a larger post-nadir drop in TCR diversity and overall survival time among patients who died.

From a lookup of the germline V gene, CDR1 and CDR2 are MNHNS and SASEGT. V is cut by 3 bases and J by 1 base, and the space between the germline ends is 20 bases. The CDR3, from cysteine to phenylalanine, totals 18 residues. Only CDR3 DNA remains: 54 bases, in frame from the first base. The sequences come from peripheral blood, collected from a patient treated with photon-based radiotherapy. This sequence originates from a man aged 35 to 55 with gastric cancer. The V and J segments used are TRBV6-1 and TRBJ2-3; the D gene could be TRBD1 or TRBD2, each one agreeing over 5 bases. The nucleotide sequence is TGTGCCAGCAGTGATGCGAGGTTTTGGGACCCAGGCACAGATACGCAGTATTTT. Its translation reads: CASSDARFWDPGTDTQYF.